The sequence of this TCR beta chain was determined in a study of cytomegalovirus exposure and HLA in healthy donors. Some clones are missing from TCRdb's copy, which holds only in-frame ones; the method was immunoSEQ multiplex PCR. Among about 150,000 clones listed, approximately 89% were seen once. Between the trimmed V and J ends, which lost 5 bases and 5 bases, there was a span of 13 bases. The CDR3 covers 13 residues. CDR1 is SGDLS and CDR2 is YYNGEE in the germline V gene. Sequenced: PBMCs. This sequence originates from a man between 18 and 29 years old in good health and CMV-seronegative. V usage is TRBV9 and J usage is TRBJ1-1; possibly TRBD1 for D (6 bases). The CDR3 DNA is TGTGCCAGCAGTAAGGGGGAGCGGACTGAAGCTTTCTTT. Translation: CASSKGERTEAFF.